The 10 T cell receptor beta chains presented below share a single source sample, sequenced in a study of T-cell reconstitution after alpha-beta-depleted transplantation in children. The library targeted TCRbeta and was prepared with unique molecular identifiers. TCRdb analysed the PCR reads with MiXCR anew, one entry per CDR3 protein. The sample records more than 120,000 distinct CDR3 sequences, about 9% being singletons. Source: PBMCs, mostly from graft donor cells, taken 180 days after TCRalphabeta/CD19-depleted stem cell transplant. Receptors were obtained from a female patient aged 2 to 10 who had a stem cell transplant for congenital amegakaryocytic thrombocytopenia, so the T cells may come from the graft donor.

This clonotype appeared many times. The gene calls are TRBV6-1 and TRBJ2-7; D is ambiguous. The CDR3 runs to 13 residues. With 6 bases removed from V and 2 bases from J, the gap between germline ends came to 11 bases. The germline V gene has CDR1 MNHNS and CDR2 SASEGT. This chain's CDR3 is CASRPGGPYEQYF. CDR3 in DNA: TGTGCCAGCAGACCCGGTGGGCCCTACGAGCAGTACTTC.

There are a few counts of this clonotype. The chain uses TRBV20-1 and TRBJ1-5; perhaps TRBD1 as D (5 bases). V was clipped by 7 bases and J by 8 bases, with 21 bases between them. CDR3 length: 14 amino acids. Germline CDR1 is DFQATT and CDR2 is SNEGSKA (reference sequence). The chain's CDR3 is CSVPGLRALKPQHF. Written as DNA, the CDR3 is TGCAGTGTCCCCGGCCTCAGGGCCCTTAAGCCCCAGCATTTT.

This clonotype was seen repeatedly, ten times or more. This chain connects TRBV20-1 to TRBJ2-7; 8 bases align to TRBD1. V dropped 6 bases and J dropped 0; count of bases not matched to a gene: 7. This CDR3 has 14 residues. Per the germline V gene, CDR1 is DFQATT and CDR2 is SNEGSKA (reference sequence). CDR3 in amino acids: CSARPTGVSYEQYF. The CDR3 DNA follows: TGCAGTGCCCGACCGACAGGGGTCTCCTACGAGCAGTACTTC.

In this sample, this clonotype turned up many times. The V gene is TRBV6-1, the J gene TRBJ1-1, with D uncertain. The germline V and J ends were trimmed by 6 bases and 0 bases, with 11 bases remaining between them. Germline V gives CDR1 MNHNS, CDR2 SASEGT. The CDR3 has 14 residues. The CDR3 protein is CASSPSNLNTEAFF. CDR3 sequence (DNA): TGTGCCAGCAGCCCCAGTAACCTGAACACTGAAGCTTTCTTT.

This clonotype came up many times. The genes are TRBV5-6 and TRBJ1-4; 9 bases agree with TRBD1. This CDR3 is 14 amino acids long. After removal of 3 bases from V and 9 bases from J, the junction contained 6 bases not matched to a gene. Germline V gene data show CDR1 as SGHDT and CDR2 as YYEEEE. CDR3 coding DNA: TGTGCCAGCAGCTCCTGGGACAGGGACCAAAAACTGTTTTTT. Its translation is CASSSWDRDQKLFF.

The chain joins TRBV28 to TRBJ2-1; TRBD2 aligns across 8 bases. V lost 5 bases and J lost 2; bases outside the gene matches: 5. CDR3 length: 15 amino acids. Germline-derived CDR1 and CDR2 are MDHEN and SYDVKM. The CDR3 is CASSPGLGAYNEQFF. For the CDR3, the DNA is TGTGCCAGCAGTCCGGGACTAGGTGCCTACAATGAGCAGTTCTTC.

This clonotype was detected ten times or more. V and J are TRBV21-1 and TRBJ2-7; the table assigns TRBD2, which was not confirmed against the DNA. TRBV21-1 counts as a pseudogene. The CDR3 runs 16 residues. CDR3 nucleotide sequence: TGTGCCAGCGCGAGCTATGGGACTAGCGTTCCCTACGAGCAGTACTTC. This gives the protein CASASYGTSVPYEQYF.

This sequence joins TRBV19 and TRBJ2-6; 7 bases line up with TRBD2. The length of the CDR3 is 17 residues. V lost 9 bases to trimming and J lost 5 bases; unmatched junction nucleotides: 16. Germline CDR1 is LNHDA and CDR2 is SQIVND (reference sequence). The CDR3 DNA follows: TGTGCCAGCACTGCGTGGGGGGGGACGATCTGGGCCAACGTCCTGACTTTC. This encodes CASTAWGGTIWANVLTF.

In its sample, this clonotype was seen a few times. The V and J genes are TRBV20-1 and TRBJ2-1; D is undetermined. Trimming removed 1 base from V and 4 bases from J, with 8 bases in between. Germline CDR1 and CDR2: DFQATT and SNEGSKA (reference sequence). This CDR3 is 13 amino acids long. CDR3 nucleotide sequence: TGCAGTGCTAGAGTTCCTAATTACAATGAGCAGTTCTTC. Translating gives CSARVPNYNEQFF.

Ten or more counts support this clonotype. The chain has TRBV30 and TRBJ1-2; D not resolved. V lost 4 bases and J lost 5, with 17 bases in between. The CDR3 is 14 amino acids. Looked up from germline, CDR1 is GTSNPN and CDR2 is SVGIG (reference sequence). This chain's CDR3 is CAWTPTSTLYGYTF. Written as DNA, the CDR3 is TGTGCCTGGACCCCAACGTCCACCTTGTATGGCTACACCTTC.